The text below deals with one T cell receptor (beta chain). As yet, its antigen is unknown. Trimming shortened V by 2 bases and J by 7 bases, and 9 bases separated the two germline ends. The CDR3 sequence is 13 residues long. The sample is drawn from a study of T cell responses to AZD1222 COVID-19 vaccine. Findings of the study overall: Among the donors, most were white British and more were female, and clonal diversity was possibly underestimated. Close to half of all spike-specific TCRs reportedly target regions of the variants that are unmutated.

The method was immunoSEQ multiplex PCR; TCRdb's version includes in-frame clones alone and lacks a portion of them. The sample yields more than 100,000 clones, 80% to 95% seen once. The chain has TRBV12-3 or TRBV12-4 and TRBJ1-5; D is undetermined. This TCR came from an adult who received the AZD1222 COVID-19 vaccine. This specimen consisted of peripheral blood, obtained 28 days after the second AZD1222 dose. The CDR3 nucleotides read TGTGCCAGCAGTTTAAGGGAAAACCAGCCCCAGCATTTT. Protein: CASSLRENQPQHF.